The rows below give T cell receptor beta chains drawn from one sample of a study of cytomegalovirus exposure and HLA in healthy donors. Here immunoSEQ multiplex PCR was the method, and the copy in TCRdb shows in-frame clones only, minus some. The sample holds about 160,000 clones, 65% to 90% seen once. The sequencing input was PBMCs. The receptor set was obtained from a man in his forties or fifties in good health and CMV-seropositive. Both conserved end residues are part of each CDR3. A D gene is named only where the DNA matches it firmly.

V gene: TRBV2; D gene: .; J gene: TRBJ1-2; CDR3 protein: CASSVSGFSGYTF
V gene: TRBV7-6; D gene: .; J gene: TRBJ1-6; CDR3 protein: CASSRAGGNSPLHF
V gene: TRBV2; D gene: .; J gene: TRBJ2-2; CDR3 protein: CASSRQGYANTGELFF
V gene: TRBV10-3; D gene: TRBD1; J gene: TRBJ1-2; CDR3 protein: CAISRDSRHDGYTF
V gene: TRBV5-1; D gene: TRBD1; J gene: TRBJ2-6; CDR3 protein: CASSAGGSGANVLTF
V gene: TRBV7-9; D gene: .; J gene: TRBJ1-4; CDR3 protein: CASSTFGVRGEKLFF
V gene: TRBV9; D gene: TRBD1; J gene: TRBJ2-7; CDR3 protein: CASSVGQGSRYEQYF
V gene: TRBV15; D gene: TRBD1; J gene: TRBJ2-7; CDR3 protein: CATSRGRTGAYEQYF
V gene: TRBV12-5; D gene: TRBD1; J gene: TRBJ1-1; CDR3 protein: CASAPSQGEAFF
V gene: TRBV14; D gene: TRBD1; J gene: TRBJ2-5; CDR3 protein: CASSQSAGGMETQYF
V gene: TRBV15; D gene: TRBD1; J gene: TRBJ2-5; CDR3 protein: CATSRDQGQGEETQYF
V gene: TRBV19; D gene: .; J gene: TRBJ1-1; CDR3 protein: CASRLRAGANTEAFF
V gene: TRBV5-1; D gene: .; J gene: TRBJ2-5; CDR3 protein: CASSPLLVGQETQYF
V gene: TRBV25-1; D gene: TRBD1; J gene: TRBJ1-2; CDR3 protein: CASSESGGRGRGYTF
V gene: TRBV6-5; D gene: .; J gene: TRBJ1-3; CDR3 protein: CASSSGRAGNTIYF
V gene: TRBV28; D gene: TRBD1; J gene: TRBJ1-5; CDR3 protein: CASSLYRGHSNQPQHF